A single sample gave rise to the 12 T cell receptor beta chains below, sequenced in a study of molecular identifiers for immune sequencing clone quantification. TCRdb re-called the PCR reads with MiXCR, one entry per CDR3 protein. The data contain 300,000 to 400,000 distinct CDR3 sequences, roughly 24% of them singletons. The sample taken for sequencing was naive CD8+ T cells from blood, with Jurkat cell RNA spiked in. Subset noted: FACS-sorted CD8+CD4-CCR7+CD45RA+ naive T cells. All receptors derive from a human donor in good health. Some libraries in this study had Jurkat cell RNA spiked in.

This clonotype was seen ten or more times. V gene TRBV7-3 combines with J gene TRBJ1-6; D is ambiguous. Germline V gives CDR1 SGHTA, CDR2 FQGTGA. V lost 6 bases, J lost 12 bases, and 12 bases lay in between. This CDR3 is built from 12 residues. In nucleotides, the CDR3 is TGTGCCAGCAGTTTTACTCTAGGACCCCTCCACTTT. Translating it yields CASSFTLGPLHF.

Only a few counts were recorded for this clonotype. The chain uses TRBV6-2 or TRBV6-3 and TRBJ2-3; D gene uncertain. CDR3 length equals 17 residues. Germline assignment: CDR1 MNHEY and CDR2 SVGEGT. Between the trimmed V and J ends, which lost 7 bases and 4 bases, there was a span of 24 bases. For the CDR3, the DNA is TGTGCCAGCAAACACCATCCGGACCTGATATCGGCAGATACGCAGTATTTT. Its protein product is CASKHHPDLISADTQYF.

The rearrangement joins TRBV6-5 to TRBJ1-1, with a weak D call TRBD1 (5 bases). V was cut by 6 bases and J by 1 base, with 18 bases left in between. CDR1 and CDR2 from the germline V gene are MNHEY and SVGAGI. The CDR3 length is 16 residues. CDR3 DNA: TGTGCCAGCAGACCCCGGGACGGAGGGAAGAACACTGAAGCTTTCTTT. Translation: CASRPRDGGKNTEAFF.

As to this clonotype: A much larger clone is a single base away; this may be a read error. The chain carries TRBV7-2 and TRBJ2-1, with D perhaps being TRBD1 or TRBD2 (5 bases each). The V gene's germline CDR1 is SGHTA and CDR2 FQGNSA. CDR3 size: 17 residues. Written as DNA, the CDR3 is TGTGCCCGCAGCCCGGACCCGGGACCCACCTCCTACAATGAGCAGTTCTTC. Its protein product is CARSPDPGPTSYNEQFF.

This clonotype has ten or more counts. The V and J genes are TRBV15 and TRBJ1-5, with D unclear. Trimming removed 1 base at V and 1 base at J, with 5 bases between. CDR1 is LNHNV, CDR2 YYDKDF, per germline (reference sequence). The CDR3 extends over 14 amino acids. The CDR3 nucleotides read TGTGCCACCAGCAGAGGGATAAGCAATCAGCCCCAGCATTTT. Amino acid sequence: CATSRGISNQPQHF.

This clonotype was found a few times. CDR3 amino acids: CASSLRFPGDKETQYF. The CDR3 DNA sequence: TGCGCCAGCAGCTTGCGGTTTCCGGGGGATAAAGAGACCCAGTACTTC. V and J are TRBV5-1 and TRBJ2-5; D is perhaps TRBD2 (6 bases). Germline CDR1 reads SGHRS; CDR2 reads YFSETQ. The CDR3 has 16 amino acids. The ends were cut back, 1 base at V and 3 bases at J, with 16 bases in the middle.

This clonotype was seen many times. The chain uses TRBV19 and TRBJ1-5; TRBD1 is a possible D gene (5 bases). This CDR3 spans 14 amino acids. Germline CDR1 and CDR2: LNHDA and SQIVND (reference sequence). Trimming left V 3 bases short and J 4 bases short, with 10 bases between. DNA of the CDR3: TGTGCCAGTAGTATGGGGCAAATAAATCAGCCCCAGCATTTT. It translates to CASSMGQINQPQHF.

Only a few counts were recorded for this clonotype. The V gene is TRBV12-5, the J gene TRBJ2-2, with a tentative D call TRBD2 (5 bases). The CDR3 runs to 14 residues. CDR1 and CDR2 from the germline V gene are LGHNT and FRNRAP. V gave up 5 bases and J gave up 0 bases, with 7 bases separating them. The CDR3 is CASGPDSNTGELFF. The DNA for the CDR3 is TGTGCTAGTGGTCCGGACTCGAACACCGGGGAGCTGTTTTTT.

This chain links TRBV7-6 with TRBJ2-5; a weak D match, TRBD2 (7 bases). The CDR3 has 16 residues. In germline, CDR1 is SGHVS, CDR2 FNYEAQ. V lost 3 bases to trimming and J lost 2 bases, with 16 bases between them. DNA of the CDR3: TGTGCCAGCAGCTTCCAAGGGGGGGGCATACAAGAGACCCAGTACTTC. This codes for CASSFQGGGIQETQYF.

The chain combines TRBV27 with TRBJ2-1; D remains ambiguous. Germline-derived CDR1 and CDR2 are MNHEY and SMNVEV (reference sequence). V lost 4 bases and J lost 5, with 12 bases in between. The CDR3 is 14 amino acids. The CDR3 nucleotides are TGTGCCAGCAGTTACCTGACGGAGAACAATGAGCAGTTCTTC. Its translation: CASSYLTENNEQFF.

The V call is TRBV3-2, the J call TRBJ1-1; the listed D gene, TRBD1, was not tested against the DNA. TRBV3-2 is tagged as a pseudogene. This CDR3 is 11 amino acids long. The CDR3 loop reads CASRSHTEAFF. As DNA, the CDR3 is TGTGCCAGCAGGTCCCACACTGAAGCTTTCTTT.

Comment on this clonotype: This likely comes from a read error, as the CDR3 has no conserved phenylalanine or tryptophan at its end. The chain links TRBV6-5 to TRBJ2-7; 7 nucleotides align to TRBD1. The germline V gene has CDR1 MNHEY and CDR2 SVGAGI. This CDR3 region has 14 residues. CDR3 bases: TGCGCCAGCAGTTACTCCCAGGGGGCCTACGAGCAGTACTCC. This sequence encodes CASSYSQGAYEQYS.